Listed below are T cell receptor beta chains from one sample, sequenced in a study of response to subunit inactivated influenza vaccine. TCRdb redid the calling of the RT-PCR reads with MiXCR, one entry per CDR3 protein. The data hold just over 300,000 distinct CDR3 sequences, with 20% to 25% observed a single time. The sample was PBMCs from blood, taken 21 months after vaccination. All receptors come from a man in his fifties or sixties who received an inactivated influenza vaccine. The CDR3 runs from the conserved cysteine through the conserved F or W. The D gene is left open where the match is weak. Clone sizes are given selectively: once, few, many, or a class where the clone is expanded.

V: TRBV7-8; D: NA; J: TRBJ1-6; size: few; DNA: TGTGCCAGCAGCTCCTTGGTTTTGGATAATTCACCCCTCCACTTT; CDR3: CASSSLVLDNSPLHF
V: TRBV24-1; D: TRBD2; J: TRBJ2-3; size: few; DNA: TGTGCCACCAGCTCAATCCGACTAGCGGGGGTGGATACGCAGTATTTT; CDR3: CATSSIRLAGVDTQYF
V: TRBV10-3; D: NA; J: TRBJ2-7; size: NA; DNA: TGTGCCATCAGTGAGTTGACAGGTATCCACGAGCAGTACTTC; CDR3: CAISELTGIHEQYF
V: TRBV24-1; D: TRBD2; J: TRBJ2-3; size: NA; DNA: TGTGCCACCAGTGAGACCGGGACTAGCGCTACAGATACGCAGTATTTT; CDR3: CATSETGTSATDTQYF
V: TRBV19; D: TRBD1; J: TRBJ1-1; size: NA; DNA: TGTGCCAGTAGTGAGGGACAGGGGTGGAGCACTGAAGCTTTCTTT; CDR3: CASSEGQGWSTEAFF
V: TRBV2; D: NA; J: TRBJ2-3; size: NA; DNA: TGTGCCAGCAGTGCTGCACCCCCTTTCACAGATACGCAGTATTTT; CDR3: CASSAAPPFTDTQYF
V: TRBV6-1; D: TRBD1; J: TRBJ1-1; size: NA; DNA: TGTGCCAGCAGGGGGACAGGGGCCAACACTGAAGCTTTCTTT; CDR3: CASRGTGANTEAFF
V: TRBV6-2/TRBV6-3; D: NA; J: TRBJ1-5; size: few; DNA: TGTGCCAGCAGTTACACGTGGGGTGGCAATCAGCCCCAGCATTTT; CDR3: CASSYTWGGNQPQHF
V: TRBV3-1; D: TRBD1; J: TRBJ2-7; size: NA; DNA: TGTGCCAGCAGCCAGAATAACAGGGGCCACGAGCAGTACTTC; CDR3: CASSQNNRGHEQYF
V: TRBV7-2; D: TRBD2; J: TRBJ2-1; size: NA; DNA: TGTGCCAGCAGCATAGAGCGGGGTGCCTACAATGAGCAGTTCTTC; CDR3: CASSIERGAYNEQFF
V: TRBV5-1; D: NA; J: TRBJ1-3; size: many; DNA: TGCGCCAGCAGCTTGGCTGGGATCTCTGGAAACACCATATATTTT; CDR3: CASSLAGISGNTIYF
V: TRBV12-3/TRBV12-4; D: TRBD1; J: TRBJ1-4; size: few; DNA: TGTGCCAGCAGTTACAGGGGGTTTAATGAAAAACTGTTTTTT; CDR3: CASSYRGFNEKLFF
V: TRBV20-1; D: NA; J: TRBJ1-2; size: few; DNA: TGCAGTGCTAGAGATAGGACCAGGGATGCCGGGACTGGCTACACCTTC; CDR3: CSARDRTRDAGTGYTF
V: TRBV5-1; D: NA; J: TRBJ2-2; size: NA; DNA: TGCGCCAGCAGCTTGGAGTCCCAGAAAAACGCGCTGTTTTTT; CDR3: CASSLESQKNALFF
V: TRBV7-8; D: NA; J: TRBJ1-6; size: many; DNA: TGTGCCAGCAGCTTTCAGACAGGAGATAATTCACCCCTCCACTTT; CDR3: CASSFQTGDNSPLHF
V: TRBV6-2/TRBV6-3; D: TRBD2; J: TRBJ2-1; size: NA; DNA: TGTGCCAGCAGTTACCCTAGCGGGGGGGGCTCCTACAATGAGCAGTTCTTC; CDR3: CASSYPSGGGSYNEQFF
V: TRBV5-5; D: NA; J: TRBJ2-1; size: NA; DNA: TGTGCCAGCAGCCGCGGGACTTCTCAGTTCTTC; CDR3: CASSRGTSQFF
V: TRBV7-9; D: NA; J: TRBJ1-2; size: medium-sized; DNA: TGTGCCAGCACCGAGTCCGGGGGGGCCCATGGCTACACCTTC; CDR3: CASTESGGAHGYTF
V: TRBV6-5; D: NA; J: TRBJ2-2; size: few; DNA: TGTGCCAGCAGTTACGAGTTGCGCGGCGCCGGGGAGCTGTTTTTT; CDR3: CASSYELRGAGELFF
V: TRBV20-1; D: TRBD1; J: TRBJ2-7; size: few; DNA: TGCAGTGCGACCGGGACAGTACCCTACGAGCAGTACTTC; CDR3: CSATGTVPYEQYF
V: TRBV5-1; D: NA; J: TRBJ2-1; size: few; DNA: TGCGCCAGCAGCTTGAATGTGGGGAGCTCCTACAATGAGCAGTTCTTC; CDR3: CASSLNVGSSYNEQFF
V: TRBV5-1; D: TRBD1; J: TRBJ2-7; size: NA; DNA: TGCGCCAGCACCCTTCAGGGGGCTCCCTACGAGCAGTACTTC; CDR3: CASTLQGAPYEQYF